What follows are 24 T cell receptor beta chains derived from one specimen sequenced in a study of cytomegalovirus exposure and HLA in healthy donors. PCR primers comprised 60 Vbeta and 13 Jbeta primers. The method was immunoSEQ multiplex PCR; TCRdb's version includes in-frame clones alone and lacks a portion of them. The sample holds over 75,000 clones; 75% to 80% are singletons and the top ten take 5.5% to 7.5%. The source material was PBMCs. All receptors come from a female donor in good health and CMV-seronegative.

The gene calls are TRBV2 and TRBJ2-6; D call uncertain. The CDR3 totals 14 residues. CDR1 and CDR2 (germline): SNHLY, FYNNEI. The V gene lost 6 bases and the J gene lost 1 base, with 7 bases spanning the gap. CDR3 in DNA: TGTGCCAGCAGCATGACTTCTGGGGCCAACGTCCTGACTTTC. Protein sequence: CASSMTSGANVLTF.

This chain connects TRBV6-1 to TRBJ1-2; 12 nucleotides match TRBD1. V lost 6 bases and J lost 1; bases outside the gene matches: 3. Germline V gives CDR1 MNHNS, CDR2 SASEGT. This CDR3 is 15 amino acids long. This CDR3 is CASRGQGAGNYGYTF. The CDR3 nucleotides are TGTGCCAGCAGGGGACAGGGGGCAGGTAACTATGGCTACACCTTC.

This chain uses TRBV5-8 with TRBJ2-7, with TRBD2 as a possible D gene (5 bases). From germline, CDR1 is SGHTS and CDR2 YDEGEE. The length of the CDR3 is 16 residues. Trimming shortened V by 1 base and J by 6 bases, and 20 bases separated the two germline ends. CDR3: CASSLKPSYIRGEQYF. The CDR3 DNA reads as TGTGCCAGCAGCTTGAAGCCGAGTTATATCCGGGGCGAGCAGTACTTC. The full variable domain, rest sourced from reference TRBV5-8 and TRBJ2-7, is EAGVTQSPTHLIKTRGQQATLRCSPISGHTSVYWYQQALGLGLQFLLWYDEGEERNRGNFPPRFSGRQFPNYSSELNVNALELEDSALYLCASSLKPSYIRGEQYFGPGTRLTVT.

This clone was observed a few times. The CDR3 coding sequence is TGTGCCACCATTTCTAGCGGGAGAAAGCAGTTCTTC. It translates to CATISSGRKQFF. The chain has TRBV27 and TRBJ2-1, with 10 bases lining up with TRBD2. Germline CDR1 MNHEY, CDR2 SMNVEV (reference sequence). The length of the CDR3 is 12 residues. V lost 10 bases and J lost 11; bases outside the gene matches: 8.

The V call is TRBV29-1, the J call TRBJ2-7; 11 bases align to TRBD2. This CDR3 spans 15 amino acids. The junction had 7 bases not matched to a gene; V was cut back by 3 bases and J by 3 bases. Looked up from germline, CDR1 is SQVTM and CDR2 is ANQGSEA. The CDR3 DNA reads as TGCAGCGTTGATGTGGGGACTAGCGGAGGCTACGAGCAGTACTTC. The encoded protein is CSVDVGTSGGYEQYF.

V usage is TRBV18 and J usage is TRBJ2-5, with D possibly TRBD2 on 6 matching bases. The V gene lost 3 bases and the J gene lost 1 base, with 15 bases spanning the gap. Per germline, CDR1 KGHSH and CDR2 LQKENI. This CDR3 is built from 16 residues. The DNA of the CDR3 is TGTGCCAGCTCACCGTCCTTGATAGCGGTCCAAGAGACCCAGTACTTC. Translated, it gives CASSPSLIAVQETQYF.

Sample share makes this clone medium-sized. This rearrangement joins TRBV6-5 to TRBJ2-1; D unresolved. The V end lost 6 bases, the J end lost 3 bases, and 15 bases lay between the germline ends. Germline V gene lookup returns CDR1 MNHEY and CDR2 SVGAGI. This CDR3 has 15 residues. As DNA, the CDR3 is TGTGCCAGCAGCGACGCGAGGTTTGACTACAATGAGCAGTTCTTC. Translated, it gives CASSDARFDYNEQFF.

The chain couples TRBV6-5 to TRBJ1-1; 11 bases map to TRBD1. Germline trimming cut 0 bases from V and 5 bases from J; bases unmatched to any gene: 5. This CDR3 has 16 residues. The V gene's germline CDR1 is MNHEY and CDR2 SVGAGI. CDR3 nucleotide sequence: TGTGCCAGCAGTTACTCGTGGGGGGACAGGGGGACTGAAGCTTTCTTT. Its translation is CASSYSWGDRGTEAFF.

This clone was seen more than once but under ten times. The chain carries TRBV6-1 and TRBJ2-7, with D perhaps matching TRBD1 (6 bases). Trimming shortened V by 6 bases and J by 7 bases, and 16 bases separated the two germline ends. From germline, CDR1 is MNHNS and CDR2 SASEGT. CDR3 length equals 13 residues. CDR3 sequence reads: CASRLQGTGEQYF. The CDR3 DNA sequence: TGTGCCAGCAGATTACAGGGAACGGGGGAGCAGTACTTC.

V usage is TRBV6-5 and J usage is TRBJ1-2; 9 bases line up with TRBD1. Germline V gives CDR1 MNHEY, CDR2 SVGAGI. V lost 6 bases and J lost 2; bases outside the gene matches: 4. CDR3 size: 14 residues. CDR3 sequence: CASRPDRGNYGYTF. The CDR3 DNA sequence: TGTGCCAGCAGACCAGACAGGGGGAACTATGGCTACACCTTC.

The rearrangement uses TRBV9 and TRBJ1-1, with unresolved D. CDR3 length: 14 amino acids. CDR1 and CDR2 from the germline V gene are SGDLS and YYNGEE. With 4 bases removed from V and 0 bases from J, the gap between germline ends came to 10 bases. For the CDR3, the DNA is TGTGCCAGCAGCCTAACGGGAATGAACACTGAAGCTTTCTTT. The encoded protein is CASSLTGMNTEAFF.

The genes are TRBV29-1 and TRBJ2-7; 8 bases align to TRBD1. With 7 bases clipped from V and 6 bases from J, the junction kept 11 bases outside the gene matches. CDR1 and CDR2 (germline): SQVTM, ANQGSEA. This CDR3 has 13 amino acids. CDR3 sequence: CSAEVQGAGEQYF. The CDR3 nucleotides are TGCAGCGCCGAGGTCCAGGGGGCGGGCGAGCAGTACTTC.

The chain has TRBV5-1 and TRBJ2-7; 11 positions agree with TRBD1. Trimming removed 0 bases from V and 5 bases from J; junction bases left unmatched: 7. The germline CDR1 and CDR2 sequences are SGHRS and YFSETQ. There are 16 residues in the CDR3. CDR3 coding DNA: TGCGCCAGCAGCTTGGCCACGGGACAGGGGGGAAACGAGCAGTACTTC. This gives the protein CASSLATGQGGNEQYF.

The rearrangement joins TRBV27 to TRBJ1-2, with D perhaps matching TRBD1 (5 bases). Germline loops: CDR1 MNHEY, CDR2 SMNVEV (reference sequence). This CDR3 spans 13 amino acids. Trimming took 3 bases from V and 4 from J, leaving 9 bases between them. The CDR3, as DNA: TGTGCCAGCAGTTTGCGGGGGGGCTATGGCTACACCTTC. Encoded protein: CASSLRGGYGYTF.

This clone appeared once. V is TRBV2 and J is TRBJ2-3; a weak D match, TRBD2 (6 bases). Deletions cut 6 bases from V and 3 bases from J, with 13 bases between. Germline loops: CDR1 SNHLY, CDR2 FYNNEI. There are 14 residues in the CDR3. The CDR3 protein is CASSQEEGTDTQYF. CDR3 sequence (DNA): TGTGCCAGCAGCCAAGAGGAGGGAACAGATACGCAGTATTTT. Looking up the rest from reference TRBV2 and TRBJ2-3 gives the full variable domain: EPEVTQTPSHQVTQMGQEVILRCVPISNHLYFYWYRQILGQKVEFLVSFYNNEISEKSEIFDDQFSVERPDGSNFTLKIRSTKLEDSAMYFCASSQEEGTDTQYFGPGTRLTVL.

V usage is TRBV18 and J usage is TRBJ2-1; D uncertain. CDR1 is KGHSH and CDR2 is LQKENI in the germline V gene. The CDR3 runs to 12 residues. The V and J ends lost 6 bases and 8 bases respectively, with 11 bases between them. The CDR3 loop is CASSSAADEQFF. The DNA for the CDR3 is TGTGCCAGCTCCTCTGCCGCGGATGAGCAGTTCTTC. Full variable domain (outside the CDR3, taken from reference TRBV18 and TRBJ2-1): NAGVMQNPRHLVRRRGQEARLRCSPMKGHSHVYWYRQLPEEGLKFMVYLQKENIIDESGMPKERFSAEFPKEGPSILRIQQVVRGDSAAYFCASSSAADEQFFGPGTRLTVL.

The V and J genes are TRBV5-8 and TRBJ1-4, with TRBD1 matching 9 bases. Germline-derived CDR1 and CDR2 are SGHTS and YDEGEE. There are 16 residues in the CDR3. J was trimmed by 4 bases and V by 4 bases; bases with no gene match: 8. The CDR3 sequence: CASSPGQGPINEKLFF. The CDR3 DNA reads as TGTGCCAGCAGCCCGGGACAGGGTCCTATTAATGAAAAACTGTTTTTT. The full variable domain, rest sourced from reference TRBV5-8 and TRBJ1-4, is EAGVTQSPTHLIKTRGQQATLRCSPISGHTSVYWYQQALGLGLQFLLWYDEGEERNRGNFPPRFSGRQFPNYSSELNVNALELEDSALYLCASSPGQGPINEKLFFGSGTQLSVL.

This clone was picked up a small number of times. V gene TRBV29-1 combines with J gene TRBJ1-2; 8 nucleotides line up with TRBD1. The V and J ends lost 7 bases and 6 bases, in that order; junction bases with no gene match: 13. Germline V gene data show CDR1 as SQVTM and CDR2 as ANQGSEA. The CDR3 totals 14 residues. CDR3 in amino acids: CSAEGDRGPDGYTF. Written as DNA, the CDR3 is TGCAGCGCAGAAGGCGACAGGGGCCCTGATGGCTACACCTTC.

The rearrangement links TRBV7-8 to TRBJ1-1, with a tentative D call TRBD1 (6 bases). This CDR3 contains 13 residues. CDR1 is SGHVS and CDR2 is FQNEAQ in the germline V gene. The V end lost 6 bases, the J end lost 6 bases, and 14 bases lay between the germline ends. CDR3: CASRLQGHAEAFF. For the CDR3, the DNA is TGTGCCAGCAGATTACAGGGACACGCTGAAGCTTTCTTT.

The chain carries TRBV2 and TRBJ1-6, with a tentative D call TRBD1 (5 bases). The CDR3 totals 13 residues. CDR1 SNHLY and CDR2 FYNNEI come from the germline V gene. V was cut by 6 bases and J by 10 bases, with 13 bases left in between. CDR3 in amino acids: CASREGSGSPLHF. DNA of the CDR3: TGTGCCAGCAGGGAGGGGAGCGGATCACCCCTCCACTTT.

On this clone: At one boundary the junction diverges from the germline segment, which might be a read error. V is TRBV7-7 and J is TRBJ1-4; 9 bases align to TRBD1. Germline lookup yields CDR1 SSHAT and CDR2 FNYEAQ (reference sequence). The CDR3 contains 21 residues. CDR3 in amino acids: CASSFHSLDRGGDGTNEKLFF. The CDR3 DNA is TGTGCTAGCAGCTTCCATAGCTTAGACAGGGGGGGAGATGGAACTAATGAAAAACTGTTTTTT.

This clone came up once. The gene calls are TRBV29-1 and TRBJ1-2, with TRBD1 matching 7 bases. The germline V gene encodes CDR1 SQVTM and CDR2 ANQGSEA. Germline trimming cut 4 bases from V and 3 bases from J; bases unmatched to any gene: 8. This CDR3 comprises 14 residues. This CDR3 is CSVAGEDRYYGYTF. CDR3 bases: TGCAGCGTTGCTGGGGAGGACAGGTACTATGGCTACACCTTC. Using reference TRBV29-1 and TRBJ1-2 for the parts outside the CDR3, the full variable domain is SAVISQKPSRDICQRGTSLTIQCQVDSQVTMMFWYRQQPGQSLTLIATANQGSEATYESGFVIDKFPISRPNLTFSTLTVSNMSPEDSSIYLCSVAGEDRYYGYTFGSGTRLTVV.

The rearrangement uses TRBV4-1 and TRBJ2-7, with D tentatively TRBD2 (6 bases). CDR3 length: 15 amino acids. Germline values: CDR1 MGHRA, CDR2 YSYEKL. The germline V and J ends were trimmed by 4 bases and 4 bases, with 17 bases remaining between them. The chain's CDR3 is CASSLRGAGEYEQYF. The CDR3 region has the DNA TGCGCCAGCAGCCTCCGCGGGGCAGGCGAGTACGAGCAGTACTTC.

The rearrangement joins TRBV27 to TRBJ2-1; no clear D. The germline CDR1 and CDR2 sequences are MNHEY and SMNVEV (reference sequence). This CDR3 is built from 16 residues. The V and J ends lost 1 base and 2 bases respectively, with 12 bases between them. The CDR3 is CASSLLTVAAYNEQFF. CDR3 in DNA: TGTGCCAGCAGTTTATTAACGGTTGCTGCCTACAATGAGCAGTTCTTC.